The 22 T cell receptor beta chains given below trace back to one sample, sequenced in a study of type 1 regulatory T cells. These receptors lack a known antigen. TCRdb recomputed calls from the reads with MiXCR, one row per CDR3 protein. The profile shows approximately 42,000 distinct CDR3 sequences, over 9% of them singletons. The sample taken for sequencing was cultured non-Tr1 T cells, either the whole culture or a sorted T cell fraction (not recorded which). These receptors all stem from a human donor in good health.

The V gene is TRBV7-6, the J gene TRBJ2-5; D uncertain. Trimming cost V 0 bases and J 2 bases, with 7 bases left between them. Germline CDR1 reads SGHVS; CDR2 reads FNYEAQ. The CDR3 totals 14 residues. CDR3 region: CASSLAADQETQYF. CDR3 nucleotides: TGTGCCAGCAGCTTAGCAGCCGATCAAGAGACCCAGTACTTC.

This chain uses TRBV11-2 with TRBJ2-4; the match to TRBD2 covers 9 bases. The CDR3 loop spans 17 amino acids. CDR1 SGHAT and CDR2 FQNNGV come from the germline V gene. The junction had 9 bases not matched to a gene; V was cut back by 1 base and J by 5 bases. CDR3 DNA sequence: TGTGCCAGCAGCTTAGTGAGCGGGAGGAAAGGAGAAAACATTCAGTACTTC. Translated, it gives CASSLVSGRKGENIQYF.

At least ten counts were recorded for this clonotype. The rearrangement links TRBV3-1 to TRBJ2-7, with 9 bases aligning to TRBD2. The length of the CDR3 is 18 residues. Germline assignment: CDR1 LGHDT and CDR2 YNNKEL (reference sequence). V was pared by 1 base and J by 3 bases, with 13 bases of the junction left unmatched. DNA of the CDR3: TGTGCCAGCAGCCAAGGTGGTAGCGGGGGAAGCTTCTACTACGAGCAGTACTTC. As protein: CASSQGGSGGSFYYEQYF.

This clonotype was counted only a few times. The CDR3 DNA reads as TGTGCCAGCAGCCAGAGGGTTGGGTCCTACGAGCAGTACTTC. Protein product: CASSQRVGSYEQYF. The chain is built from TRBV3-1 and TRBJ2-7, with D possibly TRBD2 on 5 matching bases. The CDR3 consists of 14 residues. Germline V gene data show CDR1 as LGHDT and CDR2 as YNNKEL (reference sequence). V lost 3 bases and J lost 1, with 10 bases in between.

This clonotype was detected ten times or more. The rearrangement links TRBV6-5 to TRBJ1-1; 10 bases line up with TRBD1. J was trimmed by 0 bases and V by 8 bases; bases with no gene match: 6. CDR1 is MNHEY, CDR2 SVGAGI, per germline. The CDR3 runs 15 residues. For the CDR3, the DNA is TGTGCCAGCGCGGACAGGGGGGGACTGAACACTGAAGCTTTCTTT. As protein: CASADRGGLNTEAFF.

This clonotype was seen repeatedly, ten times or more. The chain has TRBV28 and TRBJ1-3, with unresolved D. Germline V gene sequence: CDR1 MDHEN, CDR2 SYDVKM. This CDR3 is built from 14 residues. V was cut by 6 bases and J by 1 base, with 10 bases left in between. The CDR3 is CASSPPGSGNTIYF. CDR3 DNA sequence: TGTGCCAGCAGCCCCCCCGGGTCTGGAAACACCATATATTTT.

Only a few counts were recorded for this clonotype. The chain recombines TRBV24-1 with TRBJ1-5; D unclear. V lost 10 bases, J lost 9 bases, and 15 bases lay in between. Germline-derived CDR1 and CDR2 are KGHDR and SFDVKD. This CDR3 spans 12 amino acids. CDR3 nucleotides: TGTGCCACGTCGGACGGGCCGCGGCCCCAGCATTTT. This sequence encodes CATSDGPRPQHF.

This clonotype was counted many times. This chain joins TRBV19 and TRBJ1-4; D remains unclear. This CDR3 contains 14 residues. Germline V gene sequence: CDR1 LNHDA, CDR2 SQIVND (reference sequence). V was trimmed by 10 bases and J by 1 base, leaving 13 bases between them. This CDR3 is CATKDGGTNEKLFF. The CDR3 coding sequence is TGTGCCACTAAGGATGGAGGAACTAATGAAAAACTGTTTTTT.

This clonotype was picked up a small number of times. In DNA form, the CDR3 reads TGCGCCAGCAGCTTGGTTGGGACAGATAATTCACCCCTCCACTTT. Protein: CASSLVGTDNSPLHF. The rearrangement links TRBV5-1 to TRBJ1-6; TRBD1 aligns across 7 bases. CDR3 length: 15 residues. With V trimmed by 0 bases and J by 5 bases, 2 bases remained unmatched. Per the germline V gene, CDR1 is SGHRS and CDR2 is YFSETQ.

This clonotype appeared many times. The V gene is TRBV5-1, the J gene TRBJ2-5; TRBD2 matches 12 bases. This CDR3 region has 16 residues. Germline V gene lookup returns CDR1 SGHRS and CDR2 YFSETQ. The V and J ends lost 4 bases and 5 bases, in that order; junction bases with no gene match: 9. The CDR3 protein is CASSPRLAGEWETQYF. For the CDR3, the DNA is TGCGCCAGCAGCCCAAGACTAGCGGGGGAGTGGGAGACCCAGTACTTC.

This clonotype has more than one count but fewer than ten. V and J are TRBV5-1 and TRBJ2-1, with 7 bases that match TRBD1. This CDR3 is built from 14 residues. V gave up 4 bases and J gave up 9 bases; unmatched junction bases: 10. Germline V lookup: CDR1 SGHRS, CDR2 YFSETQ. Here the CDR3 reads CASSPDRSVGEQFF. The DNA of the CDR3 is TGCGCCAGCAGCCCGGACAGGTCTGTGGGTGAGCAGTTCTTC.

This clonotype was detected many times. V usage is TRBV11-2 and J usage is TRBJ2-2, with D perhaps matching TRBD1 (5 bases). The ends were cut back, 1 base at V and 6 bases at J, with 9 bases in the middle. Germline V gene data show CDR1 as SGHAT and CDR2 as FQNNGV. This CDR3 has 14 residues. CDR3 residues: CASSLGTRAGELFF. In DNA form, the CDR3 reads TGTGCCAGCAGCTTAGGTACCAGGGCCGGGGAGCTGTTTTTT.

This clonotype was seen many times. This chain connects TRBV14 to TRBJ1-2; a weak D match, TRBD1 (5 bases). CDR1 is SGHDN, CDR2 FVKESK, per germline. V was pared by 4 bases and J by 5 bases, with 11 bases between. The CDR3 has 13 amino acids. This CDR3 is CASSLTEEYGYTF. CDR3 coding DNA: TGTGCCAGCAGCCTGACAGAGGAATATGGCTACACCTTC. Variable domain in full (rest from reference TRBV14 and TRBJ1-2): EAGVTQFPSHSVIEKGQTVTLRCDPISGHDNLYWYRRVMGKEIKFLLHFVKESKQDESGMPNNRFLAERTGGTYSTLKVQPAELEDSGVYFCASSLTEEYGYTFGSGTRLTVV.

The genes are TRBV5-1 and TRBJ2-2; either TRBD1 or TRBD2 may fit D (5 bases each). Germline assignment: CDR1 SGHRS and CDR2 YFSETQ. V lost 9 bases to trimming and J lost 1 base, with 13 bases between them. There are 14 residues in the CDR3. CDR3 in amino acids: CANRVGGNTGELFF. CDR3 nucleotides: TGCGCCAACAGAGTTGGGGGGAACACCGGGGAGCTGTTTTTT. The whole variable domain, remainder taken from reference TRBV5-1 and TRBJ2-2, is KAGVTQTPRYLIKTRGQQVTLSCSPISGHRSVSWYQQTPGQGLQFLFEYFSETQRNKGNFPGRFSGRQFSNSRSEMNVSTLELGDSALYLCANRVGGNTGELFFGEGSRLTVL.

This clonotype was counted many times. This chain links TRBV20-1 with TRBJ2-7; 7 nucleotides agree with TRBD2. The CDR3 consists of 13 residues. Germline CDR1 and CDR2: DFQATT and SNEGSKA (reference sequence). The V and J ends lost 3 bases and 3 bases, in that order; junction bases with no gene match: 5. CDR3 protein: CSARAAGFYEQYF. CDR3 DNA sequence: TGCAGTGCTAGGGCAGCGGGATTCTACGAGCAGTACTTC.

The table lists this clonotype with many counts. The rearrangement joins TRBV7-2 to TRBJ2-7; D is uncertain. V lost 3 bases to trimming and J lost 5 bases, with 11 bases between them. The germline V gene has CDR1 SGHTA and CDR2 FQGNSA. The CDR3 sequence is 13 residues long. CDR3 coding DNA: TGTGCCAGCAGCTTTAAAGGGTCCGACGAGCAGTACTTC. This gives the protein CASSFKGSDEQYF.

The chain combines TRBV6-4 with TRBJ1-6; TRBD1 might be the D (6 bases). Per germline, CDR1 MRHNA and CDR2 SNTAGT. The CDR3 has 15 amino acids. V dropped 4 bases and J dropped 6 bases, with 13 bases sitting between them. Here the CDR3 DNA reads TGTGCCAGCAGTGTAGACCAGGGGTTTAATTCACCCCTCCACTTT. Protein product: CASSVDQGFNSPLHF.

This clonotype appeared many times. V gene TRBV28 combines with J gene TRBJ2-4, with a weak D call TRBD2 (6 bases). Germline CDR1 MDHEN, CDR2 SYDVKM. The V end lost 5 bases, the J end lost 1 base, and 6 bases lay between the germline ends. This CDR3 contains 13 residues. The CDR3 protein is CASSGGAKNIQYF. The DNA for the CDR3 is TGTGCCAGCAGTGGGGGGGCCAAAAACATTCAGTACTTC.

This clonotype showed up just a few times. J is TRBJ2-5 and V is TRBV6-2 or TRBV6-3; D call uncertain. Germline CDR1 reads MNHEY; CDR2 reads SVGEGT. The CDR3 loop spans 12 amino acids. Trimming stripped 2 bases from V and 10 bases from J, with 11 bases between. CDR3 loop: CASSYAVGGQYF. CDR3 sequence (DNA): TGTGCCAGCAGTTACGCCGTGGGCGGCCAGTACTTC.

This clonotype was seen a handful of times. V is TRBV18 and J is TRBJ1-2; D remains unclear. The germline CDR1 and CDR2 sequences are KGHSH and LQKENI. The V end lost 3 bases, the J end lost 8 bases, and 10 bases lay between the germline ends. The CDR3 runs 12 residues. The CDR3 loop is CASSPEGRGYTF. As DNA, the CDR3 is TGTGCCAGCTCACCGGAAGGGCGAGGCTACACCTTC.

Remarks on this clonotype: Being one base from a much bigger clone, this may be a read error. The chain recombines TRBV5-1 with TRBJ2-1; a weak D match, TRBD1 (6 bases). The CDR3 is made up of 13 amino acids. Per the germline V gene, CDR1 is SGHRS and CDR2 is YFSETQ. The CDR3 region has the DNA TGCACCAGCACGAGGGACACTTACAATGAGCAGTTCTTC. Translation: CTSTRDTYNEQFF.

This chain joins TRBV30 and TRBJ2-5; 7 nucleotides agree with TRBD1. V dropped 3 bases and J dropped 4; count of bases not matched to a gene: 2. Germline V gene sequence: CDR1 GTSNPN, CDR2 SVGIG (reference sequence). The CDR3 runs 12 residues. The CDR3 loop reads CAWRRTGETQYF. The CDR3 region has the DNA TGTGCCTGGAGGCGGACAGGAGAGACCCAGTACTTC.